This passage covers 10 T cell receptor beta chains from one sample sequenced in a study of blood T cell repertoires in COVID-19. Clones were read by immunoSEQ multiplex PCR, and TCRdb kept only the in-frame ones, dropping some. Of roughly 220,000 clones listed, 80% to 85% are singletons. What was sequenced was peripheral blood. These TCRs come from a man younger than 40 with active or convalescent COVID-19.

The chain employs TRBV13 and TRBJ2-5; 9 bases agree with TRBD1. Germline V gives CDR1 PRHDT, CDR2 FYEKMQ (reference sequence). The CDR3 loop spans 16 amino acids. V lost 5 bases to trimming and J lost 5 bases; unmatched junction nucleotides: 12. The CDR3 reads CASSPNRQGGSETQYF. The DNA for the CDR3 is TGTGCCAGCAGCCCGAACAGACAGGGGGGGAGCGAGACCCAGTACTTC.

This rearrangement joins TRBV2 to TRBJ1-2; tentative D call: TRBD1 (6 bases). V was shortened by 2 bases and J by 4 bases, with 11 bases between the two germline ends. The CDR3 totals 14 residues. CDR1 is SNHLY, CDR2 FYNNEI, per germline. The CDR3: CASSEQGPPYGYTF. CDR3 in DNA: TGTGCCAGCAGTGAACAGGGGCCCCCCTATGGCTACACCTTC. The complete variable domain, with remaining parts taken from reference TRBV2 and TRBJ1-2, reads EPEVTQTPSHQVTQMGQEVILRCVPISNHLYFYWYRQILGQKVEFLVSFYNNEISEKSEIFDDQFSVERPDGSNFTLKIRSTKLEDSAMYFCASSEQGPPYGYTFGSGTRLTVV.

This sequence joins TRBV19 and TRBJ2-3, with 7 bases matching TRBD2. CDR3 size: 12 residues. Trimming removed 6 bases from V and 8 bases from J; junction bases left unmatched: 5. Per the germline V gene, CDR1 is LNHDA and CDR2 is SQIVND (reference sequence). CDR3 coding DNA: TGTGCCAGTAGGCCAATAGCGGGTACGCAGTATTTT. It specifies CASRPIAGTQYF.

The J gene is TRBJ2-6, the V gene TRBV4-2, with D perhaps matching TRBD2 (5 bases). This CDR3 has 17 residues. Germline CDR1 and CDR2: LGHNA and YNFKEQ. The ends were cut back, 4 bases at V and 2 bases at J, with 15 bases in the middle. In DNA, the CDR3 is TGTGCCAGCAGCCTAGGGCCTGAGGGTCCTGGGGCCAACGTCCTGACTTTC. This encodes CASSLGPEGPGANVLTF.

This chain uses TRBV7-2 with TRBJ1-6; unclear D gene. This CDR3 spans 15 amino acids. The ends were cut back, 9 bases at V and 0 bases at J, with 12 bases in the middle. Germline V CDR1 and CDR2: SGHTA, FQGNSA. The CDR3 DNA reads as TGTGCCAGTGCTCTAGAGATCTCCTATAATTCACCCCTCCACTTT. Its protein is CASALEISYNSPLHF.

V usage is TRBV7-9 and J usage is TRBJ2-1, with D maybe TRBD1 (7 bases). CDR1 and CDR2 from the germline V gene are SEHNR and FQNEAQ (reference sequence). Trimming removed 6 bases at V and 9 bases at J, with 18 bases between. CDR3 length: 14 amino acids. CDR3 in amino acids: CASRLEGALSEQFF. CDR3 DNA sequence: TGTGCCAGCAGGTTGGAGGGGGCCTTATCTGAGCAGTTCTTC.

A single count supports this clone. The chain combines TRBV11-2 with TRBJ1-2; 7 bases map to TRBD1. Germline loops: CDR1 SGHAT, CDR2 FQNNGV. J gave up 4 bases and V 6 bases, and 11 bases lay outside the gene matches. The CDR3 loop spans 15 amino acids. CDR3 sequence (DNA): TGTGCCAGCAGGCCGCAAGGACAGGTTCTCTATGGCTACACCTTC. This gives the protein CASRPQGQVLYGYTF.

The CDR3 here is CASSEGGQPQHF. CDR3 DNA: TGTGCCAGCAGTGAAGGAGGTCAGCCCCAGCATTTT. V is TRBV2 and J is TRBJ1-5, with D unclear. V dropped 1 base and J dropped 6 bases, with 4 bases sitting between them. Per germline, CDR1 SNHLY and CDR2 FYNNEI. The CDR3 has 12 residues.

The chain employs TRBV4-2 and TRBJ2-7; tentatively, D is TRBD2 (5 bases). This CDR3 has 12 amino acids. Germline V gene sequence: CDR1 LGHNA, CDR2 YNFKEQ. V was clipped by 1 base and J by 7 bases, with 8 bases between them. Here the CDR3 reads CASSQGTREQYF. The DNA for the CDR3 is TGTGCCAGCAGCCAAGGGACTCGGGAGCAGTACTTC.

The V gene is TRBV2, the J gene TRBJ2-7, with 7 bases aligning to TRBD2. The CDR3 has 15 residues. Per germline, CDR1 SNHLY and CDR2 FYNNEI. The V segment lost 1 base and the J segment 3 bases; nucleotides outside the gene matches: 6. CDR3 in amino acids: CASSEGAGESYEQYF. Here the CDR3 DNA reads TGTGCCAGCAGTGAAGGGGCGGGAGAAAGCTACGAGCAGTACTTC.